Listed below are T cell receptor beta chains from one sample, sequenced in a study of cytomegalovirus exposure and HLA in healthy donors. The assay was immunoSEQ multiplex PCR, and TCRdb's table has in-frame clones only and misses some. The sample carries approximately 100,000 clones, about 80% recorded once. Specimen: PBMCs. The source is a man aged 45-65 years in good health and CMV-seropositive. Each CDR3 is given with its conserved first and last residue. Fields, in order: V gene, D gene, J gene, clone size, CDR3 protein, CDR3 DNA. D genes are given only for firm matches. Clone size is given for some rows only: seen once, a few or many times, or a class if the clone is expanded.

v_gene: TRBV5-6
d_gene: TRBD1
j_gene: TRBJ1-1
abundance: .
CDR3aa: CASSLNYRDSLNTEAFF
CDR3nt: TGTGCCAGCAGCTTGAACTACCGGGACAGCCTGAACACTGAAGCTTTCTTT

v_gene: TRBV2
d_gene: .
j_gene: TRBJ2-3
abundance: .
CDR3aa: CASSEEGLASTDTQYF
CDR3nt: TGTGCCAGCAGTGAAGAGGGTCTAGCTAGCACAGATACGCAGTATTTT

v_gene: TRBV7-9
d_gene: .
j_gene: TRBJ2-5
abundance: .
CDR3aa: CASSFAAGETQYF
CDR3nt: TGTGCCAGCAGCTTCGCGGCGGGAGAGACCCAGTACTTC

v_gene: TRBV10-3
d_gene: TRBD1
j_gene: TRBJ1-4
abundance: .
CDR3aa: CAIRDRDEKLFF
CDR3nt: TGTGCCATCAGGGACAGGGATGAAAAACTGTTTTTT

v_gene: TRBV6-1
d_gene: TRBD1
j_gene: TRBJ2-2
abundance: .
CDR3aa: CASRGQGNTGELFF
CDR3nt: TGTGCCAGCAGGGGACAGGGGAACACCGGGGAGCTGTTTTTT

v_gene: TRBV9
d_gene: TRBD2
j_gene: TRBJ2-3
abundance: .
CDR3aa: CASSVGPAGGNTQYF
CDR3nt: TGTGCCAGCAGCGTAGGGCCAGCGGGGGGGAATACGCAGTATTTT

v_gene: TRBV6-4
d_gene: .
j_gene: TRBJ2-7
abundance: .
CDR3aa: CASSAVGAASSYEQYF
CDR3nt: TGTGCCAGCAGTGCGGTGGGGGCGGCGAGCTCCTACGAGCAGTACTTC

v_gene: TRBV9
d_gene: .
j_gene: TRBJ2-3
abundance: .
CDR3aa: CASSVVGISTDTQYF
CDR3nt: TGTGCCAGCAGCGTAGTGGGCATTAGCACAGATACGCAGTATTTT

v_gene: TRBV9
d_gene: TRBD1
j_gene: TRBJ1-1
abundance: .
CDR3aa: CASSAQGVMNTEAFF
CDR3nt: TGTGCCAGCAGCGCACAGGGGGTTATGAACACTGAAGCTTTCTTT

v_gene: TRBV28
d_gene: .
j_gene: TRBJ2-7
abundance: .
CDR3aa: CASSPPQGMNHEQYF
CDR3nt: TGTGCCAGCAGTCCCCCACAGGGTATGAACCACGAGCAGTACTTC

v_gene: TRBV2
d_gene: .
j_gene: TRBJ2-7
abundance: .
CDR3aa: CASRIKSGPYEQYF
CDR3nt: TGTGCCAGCAGAATTAAGTCAGGGCCCTACGAGCAGTACTTC

v_gene: TRBV21-1
d_gene: .
j_gene: TRBJ2-2
abundance: .
CDR3aa: CASSKVRASPNTGELFF
CDR3nt: TGTGCCAGCAGCAAAGTCCGAGCTAGTCCGAACACCGGGGAGCTGTTTTTT

v_gene: TRBV9
d_gene: .
j_gene: TRBJ2-1
abundance: .
CDR3aa: CASSVGWRGLQFF
CDR3nt: TGTGCCAGCAGCGTAGGTTGGAGGGGCCTACAGTTCTTC

v_gene: TRBV25-1
d_gene: .
j_gene: TRBJ2-5
abundance: few
CDR3aa: CASSGLWASTPQETQYF
CDR3nt: TGTGCCAGCAGTGGTTTATGGGCGAGCACGCCCCAAGAGACCCAGTACTTC

v_gene: TRBV29-1
d_gene: .
j_gene: TRBJ2-5
abundance: .
CDR3aa: CSAGEFLGQFETQYF
CDR3nt: TGCAGCGCCGGCGAGTTTCTAGGACAGTTCGAGACCCAGTACTTC

v_gene: TRBV11-2
d_gene: TRBD1
j_gene: TRBJ1-5
abundance: few
CDR3aa: CASSATGSDQPQHF
CDR3nt: TGTGCCAGCAGCGCGACAGGGTCAGATCAGCCCCAGCATTTT

v_gene: TRBV6-6
d_gene: TRBD1
j_gene: TRBJ1-2
abundance: .
CDR3aa: CASSEDRVGYGYTF
CDR3nt: TGTGCCAGCAGTGAGGACAGGGTGGGCTATGGCTACACCTTC

v_gene: TRBV6-6
d_gene: .
j_gene: TRBJ1-5
abundance: .
CDR3aa: CASSYGAASNQPQHF
CDR3nt: TGTGCCAGCTCCTATGGGGCAGCAAGCAATCAGCCCCAGCATTTT

v_gene: TRBV5-1
d_gene: TRBD1
j_gene: TRBJ1-1
abundance: many
CDR3aa: CASGAPGQYTEAFF
CDR3nt: TGCGCCAGCGGCGCCCCGGGACAGTACACTGAAGCTTTCTTT

v_gene: TRBV30
d_gene: .
j_gene: TRBJ2-7
abundance: .
CDR3aa: CAWNRDTTGEQYF
CDR3nt: TGTGCCTGGAACCGGGACACGACGGGGGAGCAGTACTTC

v_gene: TRBV5-1
d_gene: TRBD1
j_gene: TRBJ1-3
abundance: few
CDR3aa: CASSTLGTAFLSGNTIYF
CDR3nt: TGCGCCAGCAGTACCCTGGGGACAGCCTTTCTCTCTGGAAACACCATATATTTT

v_gene: TRBV5-6
d_gene: .
j_gene: TRBJ2-7
abundance: .
CDR3aa: CASSLVGTLQGEQYF
CDR3nt: TGTGCCAGCAGCTTGGTAGGTACCCTCCAGGGGGAGCAGTACTTC

v_gene: TRBV21-1
d_gene: .
j_gene: TRBJ1-2
abundance: .
CDR3aa: CASSKGRRTGNPYGYTF
CDR3nt: TGTGCCAGCAGCAAAGGTCGGAGGACAGGGAATCCCTATGGCTACACCTTC